This is a list of T cell receptor beta chains from one sample in a study of blood T cell repertoires in COVID-19. Data came from immunoSEQ multiplex PCR; TCRdb stores just in-frame clones and leaves some out. This table holds about 130,000 clones, around 81% found once. Source material: peripheral blood. The receptors derive from a human donor in a cohort sampled during active COVID-19. Both conserved end residues are part of each CDR3. Each record gives: J gene, D gene, V gene, clone size, CDR3 protein, CDR3 DNA. The D gene is left open where the match is weak. Clone sizes are given selectively: once, few, many, or a class where the clone is expanded.

TRBJ2-7 | NA | TRBV14 | NA | CASSLLGPYEQYF | TGTGCCAGCAGCCTTCTTGGGCCCTACGAGCAGTACTTC
TRBJ1-1 | TRBD1 | TRBV15 | NA | CATSPRGDTEAFF | TGTGCCACCAGCCCCAGGGGGGACACTGAAGCTTTCTTT
TRBJ2-1 | NA | TRBV24-1 | NA | CATRNAVGEQFF | TGTGCCACCAGAAATGCCGTCGGTGAGCAGTTCTTC
TRBJ2-7 | NA | TRBV6-6 | NA | CASSYPLSEQYF | TGTGCCAGCAGTTACCCCTTGAGTGAGCAGTACTTC
TRBJ2-5 | TRBD1 | TRBV19 | NA | CASSVRDSASQETQYF | TGTGCCAGTAGTGTCAGGGACAGCGCGTCTCAAGAGACCCAGTACTTC
TRBJ1-5 | TRBD1 | TRBV6-5 | NA | CASERQGNQPQHF | TGTGCCAGCGAAAGACAGGGGAATCAGCCCCAGCATTTT
TRBJ1-5 | NA | TRBV19 | NA | CASSINPAREGNSNQPQHF | TGTGCCAGTAGTATAAATCCCGCAAGGGAGGGAAATAGCAATCAGCCCCAGCATTTT
TRBJ2-3 | NA | TRBV5-1 | once | CASSSGWRVEQYF | TGCGCCAGCAGCTCGGGATGGCGCGTGGAGCAGTATTTT
TRBJ2-7 | TRBD1 | TRBV5-1 | once | CASSLTGGTYEQYF | TGCGCCAGCAGCCTAACAGGGGGCACCTACGAGCAGTACTTC
TRBJ2-7 | TRBD2 | TRBV18 | NA | CASSPSGLAGDYSYEQYF | TGTGCCAGCTCACCCTCGGGACTAGCGGGGGACTACTCCTACGAGCAGTACTTC
TRBJ1-2 | TRBD1 | TRBV19 | NA | CASSIFPGQGDFYGYTF | TGTGCCAGTAGCATCTTTCCGGGACAGGGGGATTTCTATGGCTACACCTTC
TRBJ2-7 | NA | TRBV23-1 | NA | CASSQSGGGTYEQYF | TGCGCCAGCAGTCAATCGGGTGGCGGGACCTACGAGCAGTACTTC
TRBJ1-2 | NA | TRBV24-1 | NA | CATSVPQGAGGYTF | TGTGCCACCAGTGTCCCCCAGGGCGCAGGTGGCTACACCTTC
TRBJ1-1 | TRBD1 | TRBV28 | NA | CASSSGGRDSTEAFF | TGTGCCAGCAGTTCAGGGGGGAGAGATAGCACTGAAGCTTTCTTT
TRBJ1-5 | NA | TRBV6-1 | many | CASSEFGAQPQHF | TGTGCCAGCAGTGAATTTGGGGCTCAGCCCCAGCATTTT
TRBJ1-5 | NA | TRBV28 | NA | CASSFLALSNQPQHF | TGTGCCAGCAGTTTTTTAGCCCTTAGCAATCAGCCCCAGCATTTT
TRBJ2-7 | NA | TRBV6-5 | NA | CASILGTRAAYEQYF | TGTGCCAGCATCCTCGGGACACGGGCAGCCTACGAGCAGTACTTC
TRBJ2-3 | TRBD1 | TRBV13 | once | CASSSRDRGLTDTQYF | TGTGCCAGCAGCTCCCGGGACAGGGGGCTAACAGATACGCAGTATTTT
TRBJ2-3 | TRBD2 | TRBV6-1 | NA | CASSALLAGGPPDTQYF | TGTGCCAGCAGTGCATTACTAGCGGGGGGGCCCCCAGATACGCAGTATTTT
TRBJ1-1 | NA | TRBV3-1/TRBV3-2 | many | CASTPRGANTEAFF | TGTGCCAGCACCCCACGGGGTGCGAACACTGAAGCTTTCTTT
TRBJ2-2 | TRBD2 | TRBV9 | NA | CASSGLADTGELFF | TGTGCCAGTTCCGGCCTAGCGGATACCGGGGAGCTGTTTTTT
TRBJ1-1 | NA | TRBV30 | once | CAWVTTGNTEAFF | TGTGCCTGGGTTACTACAGGGAACACTGAAGCTTTCTTT
TRBJ2-1 | TRBD1 | TRBV27 | NA | CASSDTGVDEQFF | TGTGCCAGCAGTGACACAGGGGTTGATGAGCAGTTCTTC
TRBJ2-1 | TRBD1 | TRBV15 | NA | CATSRKRDRGNEQFF | TGTGCCACCAGCCGCAAGAGGGACAGGGGCAATGAGCAGTTCTTC
TRBJ2-7 | TRBD2 | TRBV20-1 | NA | CSASERGGSLTYEQYF | TGCAGTGCTAGTGAACGGGGGGGGTCCTTAACCTACGAGCAGTACTTC
TRBJ1-3 | TRBD1 | TRBV12-3/TRBV12-4 | NA | CASSGQGLNTIYF | TGTGCCAGCAGCGGACAGGGCTTAAACACCATATATTTT
TRBJ2-1 | TRBD1 | TRBV6-4 | once | CASRVDRGLYNEQFF | TGTGCCAGCAGGGTGGACAGGGGGCTTTACAATGAGCAGTTCTTC
TRBJ2-5 | TRBD2 | TRBV28 | few | CASSSRRTSGGMGETQYF | TGTGCCAGCAGTTCCCGTCGGACTAGCGGAGGCATGGGAGAGACCCAGTACTTC
TRBJ1-2 | TRBD1 | TRBV2 | NA | CASRGDSLTYGYTF | TGTGCCAGCAGGGGGGACAGCCTGACCTATGGCTACACCTTC
TRBJ2-3 | NA | TRBV4-1 | few | CASSHRGSSTDTQYF | TGCGCCAGCAGTCACCGGGGGAGTAGCACAGATACGCAGTATTTT
TRBJ1-2 | TRBD1 | TRBV5-6 | NA | CASSGDSSRYGYTF | TGTGCCAGCAGCGGGGACAGTAGCCGGTATGGCTACACCTTC
TRBJ2-2 | NA | TRBV5-6 | NA | CASSLGTATGELFF | TGTGCCAGCAGCTTGGGGACAGCGACCGGGGAGCTGTTTTTT
TRBJ1-5 | TRBD1 | TRBV3-1/TRBV3-2 | NA | CASSLGQGASQPQHF | TGTGCCAGCAGCCTCGGACAGGGGGCATCTCAGCCCCAGCATTTT
TRBJ1-4 | NA | TRBV7-2 | NA | CASSQLERDNEKLFF | TGTGCCAGCAGCCAATTGGAACGGGATAATGAAAAACTGTTTTTT
TRBJ1-2 | TRBD1 | TRBV19 | once | CASSVDRGRGGYTF | TGTGCCAGTAGTGTGGACAGGGGACGGGGTGGCTACACCTTC
TRBJ1-2 | NA | TRBV25-1 | once | CASSEGRPYGYTF | TGTGCCAGCAGTGAGGGCAGACCCTATGGCTACACCTTC
TRBJ1-1 | NA | TRBV5-1 | NA | CASSSGWGDTEAFF | TGCGCCAGCAGCTCAGGGTGGGGGGACACTGAAGCTTTCTTT
TRBJ2-6 | TRBD1 | TRBV5-1 | NA | CASSLGQGAGANVLTF | TGCGCCAGCAGCTTGGGACAGGGCGCTGGGGCCAACGTCCTGACTTTC
TRBJ2-2 | TRBD1 | TRBV2 | NA | CASTRDRSHTGELFF | TGTGCCAGCACCCGGGACAGGTCCCACACCGGGGAGCTGTTTTTT
TRBJ1-3 | NA | TRBV5-4 | NA | CASSPGGDPGNTIYF | TGTGCCAGCAGCCCCGGGGGGGACCCTGGAAACACCATATATTTT